This T cell receptor (beta chain) was observed in a study of human T cells and chemical hapten exposure. Turning to this clonotype: The antigen is unknown.

In germline, CDR1 is SNHLY, CDR2 FYNNEI. This CDR3 comprises 12 residues. Trimming took 6 bases from V and 6 from J, leaving 9 bases between them. Whole-study results and caveats: Significantly more large CDR3 similarity clusters were formed by expanded TCRs than by controls.

TCRdb redid the calling of the RACE reads with MiXCR, one entry per CDR3 protein. This table holds about 77,000 distinct CDR3 sequences, roughly 15% found once. Time point meaning: pre-sensitization, week 0. Treatment indicated: therapeutic diphenylcyclopropenone sensitization with weekly scalp DPC. The TCR originated in a woman aged 45-60 years with alopecia areata. Some clones in this sample may be carry-over from other donors' samples. Here the sequenced sample was whole blood, taken in connection with sensitization to the hapten diphenylcyclopropenone (DPC). This chain uses TRBV2 with TRBJ1-5, with unresolved D. The CDR3 bases are TGTGCCAGCAGACCGGAGGCTCAGCCCCAGCATTTT. As protein: CASRPEAQPQHF.